This TCR beta chain emerged from a study of T cell responses to AZD1222 COVID-19 vaccine. Generated by immunoSEQ multiplex PCR, the TCRdb table keeps only in-frame clones and is missing some. The sample includes 100,000 to 150,000 clones, approximately 94% seen only once; the top ten take 5%. Germline V gives CDR1 SGDLS, CDR2 YYNGEE. Trimming left V 4 bases short and J 5 bases short, with 7 bases between. The CDR3 is 12 amino acids. Sequenced here: peripheral blood, sampled 28 days after the second AZD1222 dose. The source of this sequence is an adult who received the AZD1222 COVID-19 vaccine. The chain links TRBV9 to TRBJ2-4, with no clear D. CDR3 residues: CASSPAENIQYF. The CDR3 DNA reads TGTGCCAGCAGCCCTGCGGAAAACATTCAGTACTTC.